A selection of T cell receptor beta chains follows, all from one sample in a study of blood T cell repertoires in COVID-19. Method: immunoSEQ multiplex PCR; TCRdb's copy keeps in-frame clones and lacks some. Here the sample spans some 200,000 clones, 70% to 80% being singletons. Specimen: PBMCs or T cells enriched from blood (not recorded which). Source of these receptors: a woman between 45 and 60 years old who had recovered from COVID-19. The CDR3 runs from the conserved cysteine through the conserved F or W. The D gene is left open where the match is weak. Rows give clone size only sometimes, using once, few, many, or a class for an expanded clone.

j_call	d_call	clone_size	v_call	cdr3_nt	cdr3_aa
TRBJ1-5	-	once	TRBV30	TGTGCCTGGAGTGTGCGGCTTAGCAATCAGCCCCAGCATTTT	CAWSVRLSNQPQHF
TRBJ2-6	-	-	TRBV3-1/TRBV3-2	TGTGCCAGCAGCCAGGAGGGGGCTTCTTACTCTGGGGCCAACGTCCTGACTTTC	CASSQEGASYSGANVLTF
TRBJ2-7	-	-	TRBV3-1/TRBV3-2	TGTGCCAGCAGCCAAGACGGCGGAGTACGTGGAGAGCAGTACTTC	CASSQDGGVRGEQYF
TRBJ1-5	-	-	TRBV28	TGTGCCAGCAGTTTCGGGTCAGCTAGCAATCAGCCCCAGCATTTT	CASSFGSASNQPQHF
TRBJ1-2	-	-	TRBV6-5	TGTGCCAGCAGTTACTCGTCGGGGGGCGCAGGTTTTGGCTACACCTTC	CASSYSSGGAGFGYTF
TRBJ2-1	TRBD1	once	TRBV5-6	TGTGCCAGCAGCTTGGCAGGGGGCAATGAGGATGAGCAGTTCTTC	CASSLAGGNEDEQFF
TRBJ2-7	TRBD1	few	TRBV7-9	TGTGCCAGCAGCTTAGCGACAGGGTATTCCTACGAGCAGTACTTC	CASSLATGYSYEQYF
TRBJ1-2	TRBD1	-	TRBV7-9	TGTGCCAGCAGCCCGGGACAGAGGAGTGGCTACACCTTC	CASSPGQRSGYTF
TRBJ2-2	-	-	TRBV7-9	TGTGCCAGCAGCTTAGATGAGACCGGGGAGCTGTTTTTT	CASSLDETGELFF
TRBJ2-1	-	-	TRBV3-1/TRBV3-2	TGTGCCAGCAGCCAACGGTCGGGGTTCTCCTACAATGAGCAGTTCTTC	CASSQRSGFSYNEQFF
TRBJ2-1	TRBD2	once	TRBV30	TGTGCCTGGAGTTCCCGCGGCGGGGGCAATGAGCAGTTCTTC	CAWSSRGGGNEQFF
TRBJ1-1	-	-	TRBV29-1	TGCAGCGTGGTGACAGCCCTAAACACTGAAGCTTTCTTT	CSVVTALNTEAFF
TRBJ1-2	-	few	TRBV28	TGTGCCAGCAGTGCTACGGCGGGGGCGAGCTATGGCTACACCTTC	CASSATAGASYGYTF
TRBJ2-1	TRBD2	few	TRBV5-4	TGTGCCAGCAGCGCGGGGAGGGAGTCCTACAATGAGCAGTTCTTC	CASSAGRESYNEQFF
TRBJ1-6	TRBD1	-	TRBV19	TGTGCCAGTTCCGTCGGGGGACAGCCAGTCAATTCACCCCTCCACTTT	CASSVGGQPVNSPLHF
TRBJ1-4	-	few	TRBV5-1	TGCGCCAGCAGCTTGGGCAACCCTGCGGCAACTAATGAAAAACTGTTTTTT	CASSLGNPAATNEKLFF
TRBJ2-5	-	-	TRBV29-1	TGCAGCGTTGAGGGGCGGGGCGAAGAGACCCAGTACTTC	CSVEGRGEETQYF
TRBJ1-2	TRBD1	-	TRBV24-1	TGTGCCACCGGGACAGGGACTAACTATGGCTACACCTTC	CATGTGTNYGYTF
TRBJ2-3	TRBD2	-	TRBV4-3	TGCGCCAGCAGCCGGGACGGTAGCGGGAGCGCAGATACGCAGTATTTT	CASSRDGSGSADTQYF
TRBJ1-6	-	-	TRBV30	TGTGCCTGGAGTGTCAGCTCGGGCAGGGATAATTCACCCCTCCACTTT	CAWSVSSGRDNSPLHF
TRBJ2-7	TRBD1	-	TRBV6-5	TGTGCCAGCAGTTACCGGGACAGGGGGCAATACGAGCAGTACTTC	CASSYRDRGQYEQYF
TRBJ1-5	-	-	TRBV24-1	TGTGCCACCTCCTGGGGGGAGGGTCAGCCCCAGCATTTT	CATSWGEGQPQHF
TRBJ2-7	-	-	TRBV6-8	TGTGCCAGCTCCAGGGCTGTAAGGGGCGAGCAGTACTTC	CASSRAVRGEQYF
TRBJ2-5	TRBD1	once	TRBV10-1	TGCGCCAGCAGTGCGACAGGGGGACAAGAGACCCAGTACTTC	CASSATGGQETQYF
TRBJ1-1	-	few	TRBV5-1	TGCGCCAGCAGCTTGGATCCAGGGAACACTGAAGCTTTCTTT	CASSLDPGNTEAFF
TRBJ2-7	TRBD2	-	TRBV28	TGTGCCAGCAGGAATGCGGGACTAGCTCCGTGGGAGCAGTACTTC	CASRNAGLAPWEQYF
TRBJ2-1	TRBD2	-	TRBV5-1	TGCGCCAGCAGCCCCGGGACTAGTCCCTACAATGAGCAGTTCTTC	CASSPGTSPYNEQFF
TRBJ2-5	-	-	TRBV9	TGTGCCAGCAGCCGCACGGGGGTGGCCCAAGAGACCCAGTACTTC	CASSRTGVAQETQYF
TRBJ2-3	TRBD1	once	TRBV12-3/TRBV12-4	TGTGCCAGCAGTTTGGACAGGACTGATACGCAGTATTTT	CASSLDRTDTQYF
TRBJ2-2	-	-	TRBV4-1	TGCGCCAGCAGCCAAGAAACTAGGGCGGGGAGCACCGGGGAGCTGTTTTTT	CASSQETRAGSTGELFF
TRBJ2-2	TRBD2	-	TRBV7-9	TGTGCCAGCAGCTTAGGCGGACTAGCGGGAGGAACCGGGGAGCTGTTTTTT	CASSLGGLAGGTGELFF
TRBJ2-1	-	-	TRBV19	TGTGCCAGTAGTATAGCGGGGGAGTACAATGAGCAGTTCTTC	CASSIAGEYNEQFF
TRBJ1-5	-	-	TRBV7-8	TGTGCCAGCAGCTTAGAAGACACAACAAATCAGCCCCAGCATTTT	CASSLEDTTNQPQHF
TRBJ2-3	-	once	TRBV28	TGTGCCAGCAGTAGAGGGAGCACAGATACGCAGTATTTT	CASSRGSTDTQYF
TRBJ2-3	TRBD2	-	TRBV19	TGTGCCAGTAGTTCACGAGGGACTAGCGGGAGGACACCGATTAGCACAGATACGCAGTATTTT	CASSSRGTSGRTPISTDTQYF
TRBJ2-1	-	-	TRBV28	TGTGCCAGCGTAGCTCCCCTCCCCTCCGTCAATGAGCAGTTCTTC	CASVAPLPSVNEQFF
TRBJ1-1	-	-	TRBV19	TGTGCCAGTAGTATAGATCTGGCAGTCATGAACACTGAAGCTTTCTTT	CASSIDLAVMNTEAFF
TRBJ2-1	-	-	TRBV12-2	TGTGCAAGTCGCTTCCACGGAGCCTACAATGAGCAGTTCTTC	CASRFHGAYNEQFF
TRBJ2-2	TRBD1	once	TRBV18	TGTGCCAGCTGGACAGGGGCCGGGGAGCTGTTTTTT	CASWTGAGELFF
TRBJ1-2	TRBD1	-	TRBV28	TGTGCCAGCAGTGGGGGACAGCCATTGAACTATGGCTACACCTTC	CASSGGQPLNYGYTF
TRBJ2-1	TRBD2	-	TRBV11-2	TGTGCCAGCAGCTCCCCAACTCTAGCGGGAGCCTACAATGAGCAGTTCTTC	CASSSPTLAGAYNEQFF
TRBJ2-1	TRBD2	-	TRBV4-2	TGTGCCAGCAGCCAAGATCGGTCAGCGGGAGTCTCCTACAATGAGCAGTTCTTC	CASSQDRSAGVSYNEQFF
TRBJ2-3	TRBD2	many	TRBV7-2	TGTGCCAGCAGCAAGGGACTAGTCAGCACAGATACGCAGTATTTT	CASSKGLVSTDTQYF
TRBJ1-1	TRBD1	-	TRBV6-5	TGTGCCAGCAGACCGGGCCCGGACAGGACGCTTGCTTTCTTT	CASRPGPDRTLAFF
TRBJ1-5	-	-	TRBV2	TGTGCCAGCAGTGAAAGTTTAGGCAATCAGCCCCAGCATTTT	CASSESLGNQPQHF
TRBJ1-1	TRBD1	few	TRBV14	TGTGCCAGCAGGAAGAGGGACAGGGTGAACACTGAAGCTTTCTTT	CASRKRDRVNTEAFF
TRBJ2-6	-	-	TRBV11-3	TGTGCCAGCAGCCCGTTCGGTACTGGGGCCAACGTCCTGACTTTC	CASSPFGTGANVLTF
TRBJ2-5	-	-	TRBV28	TGTGCCACCGGGGGGCAGCAAGAGACCCAGTACTTC	CATGGQQETQYF
TRBJ2-2	-	-	TRBV28	TGTGCCAGCAGTTGGACAGTTGGCGGGACCGGGGAGCTGTTTTTT	CASSWTVGGTGELFF
TRBJ1-2	-	-	TRBV28	TGTGCCAGCAGTTACCAAATCCCCAGGGACTATGGCTACACCTTC	CASSYQIPRDYGYTF
TRBJ2-5	TRBD2	few	TRBV7-3	TGTGCCAGCAGCTTGGGACTAGCGGGAGGGCGGGAGACCCAGTACTTC	CASSLGLAGGRETQYF
TRBJ2-2	TRBD2	few	TRBV15	TGTGCCACCAGCAAGACTAGCGGCACCGGGGAGCTGTTTTTT	CATSKTSGTGELFF
TRBJ2-1	-	-	TRBV5-8	TGTGCCAGCAGCTTGGTCGTCGCGGCGGAGCAGTTCTTC	CASSLVVAAEQFF
TRBJ1-1	-	-	TRBV18	TGTGCCAGCTCACCGGCTGTTCTGAACACTGAAGCTTTCTTT	CASSPAVLNTEAFF
TRBJ2-2	-	once	TRBV19	TGTGCCAGTAGCGGCACCGGGGAGCTGTTTTTT	CASSGTGELFF
TRBJ1-5	-	-	TRBV9	TGTGCCAGCAGCCCCCGGGCGGGGGCGGGTCAGCCCCAGCATTTT	CASSPRAGAGQPQHF
TRBJ2-1	-	-	TRBV7-2	TGTGCCAGCAGCTTTAGAGGAGGCGCCTACAATGAGCAGTTCTTC	CASSFRGGAYNEQFF
TRBJ2-7	TRBD2	-	TRBV6-5	TGTGCCAGCAGCTCGAGGACGGTACTAGCGGGGGAGCAGTACTTC	CASSSRTVLAGEQYF
TRBJ2-1	TRBD2	few	TRBV19	TGTGCCAGTAGTATTAAACCCAGCTTTTCTAGCGGTCATTACAATGAGCAGTTCTTC	CASSIKPSFSSGHYNEQFF